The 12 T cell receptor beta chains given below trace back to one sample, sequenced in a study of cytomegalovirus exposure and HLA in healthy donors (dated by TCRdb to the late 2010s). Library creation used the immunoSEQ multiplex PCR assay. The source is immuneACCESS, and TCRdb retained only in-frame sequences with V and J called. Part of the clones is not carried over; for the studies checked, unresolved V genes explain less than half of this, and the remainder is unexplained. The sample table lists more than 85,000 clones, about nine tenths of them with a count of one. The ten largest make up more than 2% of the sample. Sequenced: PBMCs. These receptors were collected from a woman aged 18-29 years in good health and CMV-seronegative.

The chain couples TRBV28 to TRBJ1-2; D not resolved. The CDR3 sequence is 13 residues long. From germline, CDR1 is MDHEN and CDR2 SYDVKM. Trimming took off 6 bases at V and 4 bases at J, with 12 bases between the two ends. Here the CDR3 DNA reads TGTGCCAGCAGCCTACGGGTGGTCTATGGCTACACCTTC. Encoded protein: CASSLRVVYGYTF.

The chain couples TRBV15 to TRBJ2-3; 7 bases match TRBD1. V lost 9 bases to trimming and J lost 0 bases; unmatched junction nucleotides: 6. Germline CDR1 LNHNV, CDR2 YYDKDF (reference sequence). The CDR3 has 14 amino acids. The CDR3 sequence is CATTQGSSTDTQYF. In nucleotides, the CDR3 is TGTGCCACAACACAGGGGTCTAGCACAGATACGCAGTATTTT.

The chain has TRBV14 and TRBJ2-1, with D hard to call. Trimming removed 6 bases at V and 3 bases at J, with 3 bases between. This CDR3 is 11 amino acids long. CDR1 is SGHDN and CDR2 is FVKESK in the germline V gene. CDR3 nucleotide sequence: TGTGCCAGCAGTCACTACAATGAGCAGTTCTTC. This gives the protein CASSHYNEQFF.

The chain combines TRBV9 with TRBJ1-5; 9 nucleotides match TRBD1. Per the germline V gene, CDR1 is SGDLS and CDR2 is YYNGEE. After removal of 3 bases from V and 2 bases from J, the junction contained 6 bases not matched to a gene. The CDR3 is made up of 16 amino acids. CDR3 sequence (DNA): TGTGCCAGCAGCGCCCGACAGGGGGGGGGCAATCAGCCCCAGCATTTT. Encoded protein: CASSARQGGGNQPQHF.

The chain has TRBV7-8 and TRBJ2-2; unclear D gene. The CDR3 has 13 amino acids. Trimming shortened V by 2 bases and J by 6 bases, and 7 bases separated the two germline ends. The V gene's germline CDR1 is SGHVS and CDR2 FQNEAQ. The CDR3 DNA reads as TGTGCCAGCAGCTTATCGGCGGCCGGGGAGCTGTTTTTT. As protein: CASSLSAAGELFF.

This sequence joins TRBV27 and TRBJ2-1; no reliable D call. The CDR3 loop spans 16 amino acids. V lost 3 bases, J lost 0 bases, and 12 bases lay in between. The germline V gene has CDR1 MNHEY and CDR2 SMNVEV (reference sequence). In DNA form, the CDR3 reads TGTGCCAGCAGTTTCGGGTCGTCTCACTCCTACAATGAGCAGTTCTTC. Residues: CASSFGSSHSYNEQFF.

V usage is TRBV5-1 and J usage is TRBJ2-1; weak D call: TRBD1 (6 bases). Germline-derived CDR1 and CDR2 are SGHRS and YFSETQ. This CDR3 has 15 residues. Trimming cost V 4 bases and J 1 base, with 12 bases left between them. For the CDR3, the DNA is TGCGCCAGCAGCCTGGGGGCAGGGTCCTACAATGAGCAGTTCTTC. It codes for CASSLGAGSYNEQFF.

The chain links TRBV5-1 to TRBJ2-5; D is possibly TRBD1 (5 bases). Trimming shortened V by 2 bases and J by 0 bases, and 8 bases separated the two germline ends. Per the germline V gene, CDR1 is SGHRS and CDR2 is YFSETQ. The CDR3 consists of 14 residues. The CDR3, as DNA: TGCGCCAGCAGCTTTATGACAGACCAAGAGACCCAGTACTTC. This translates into CASSFMTDQETQYF.

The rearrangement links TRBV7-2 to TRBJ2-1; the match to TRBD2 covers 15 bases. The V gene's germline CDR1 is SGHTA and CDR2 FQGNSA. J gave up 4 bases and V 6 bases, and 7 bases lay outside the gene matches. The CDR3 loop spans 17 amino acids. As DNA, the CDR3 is TGTGCCAGCAGTCTTAGGACTAGCGGGAGGGCATACAATGAGCAGTTCTTC. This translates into CASSLRTSGRAYNEQFF.

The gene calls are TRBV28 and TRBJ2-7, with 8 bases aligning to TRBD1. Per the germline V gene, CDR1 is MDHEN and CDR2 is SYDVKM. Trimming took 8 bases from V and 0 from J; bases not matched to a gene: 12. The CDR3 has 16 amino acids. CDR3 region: CASGGLGDRSSYEQYF. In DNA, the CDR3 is TGTGCCAGCGGGGGATTAGGGGACAGGAGCTCCTACGAGCAGTACTTC.

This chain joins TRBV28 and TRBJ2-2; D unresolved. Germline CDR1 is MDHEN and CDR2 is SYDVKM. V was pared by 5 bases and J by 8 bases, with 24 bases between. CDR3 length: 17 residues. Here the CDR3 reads CASSVTRRRNLGGELFF. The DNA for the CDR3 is TGTGCCAGCAGTGTTACTCGGAGAAGAAACCTTGGAGGGGAGCTGTTTTTT.

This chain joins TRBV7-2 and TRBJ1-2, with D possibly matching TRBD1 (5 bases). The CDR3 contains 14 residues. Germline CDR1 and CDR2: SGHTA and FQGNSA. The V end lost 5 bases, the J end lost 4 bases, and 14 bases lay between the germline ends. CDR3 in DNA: TGTGCCAGCAGCGACGGGGGTTGGGGCTATGGCTACACCTTC. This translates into CASSDGGWGYGYTF.